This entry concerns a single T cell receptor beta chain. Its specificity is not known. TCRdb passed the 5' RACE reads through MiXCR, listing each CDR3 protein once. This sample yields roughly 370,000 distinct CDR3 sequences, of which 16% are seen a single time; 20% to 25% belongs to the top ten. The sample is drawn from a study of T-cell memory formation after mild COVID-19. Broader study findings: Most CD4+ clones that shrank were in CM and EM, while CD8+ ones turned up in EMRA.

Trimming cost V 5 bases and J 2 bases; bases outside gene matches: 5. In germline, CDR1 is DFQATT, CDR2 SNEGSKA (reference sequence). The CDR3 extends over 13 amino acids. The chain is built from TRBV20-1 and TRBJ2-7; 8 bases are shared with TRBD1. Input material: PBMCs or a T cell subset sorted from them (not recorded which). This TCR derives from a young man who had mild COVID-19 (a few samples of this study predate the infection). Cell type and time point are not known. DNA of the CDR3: TGCAGTGCTCCTGGACAGGGACCCTACGAGCAGTACTTC. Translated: CSAPGQGPYEQYF.